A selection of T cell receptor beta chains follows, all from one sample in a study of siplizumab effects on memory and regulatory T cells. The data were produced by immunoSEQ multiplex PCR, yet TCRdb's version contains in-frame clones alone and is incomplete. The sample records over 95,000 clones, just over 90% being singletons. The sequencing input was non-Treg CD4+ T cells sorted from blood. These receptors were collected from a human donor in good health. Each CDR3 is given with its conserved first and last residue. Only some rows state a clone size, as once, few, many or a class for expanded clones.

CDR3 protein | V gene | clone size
CASSPGTPGNTIYF | TRBV28 | once
CASSLGGDTEAFF | TRBV7-8 | -
CAWSVANTIYF | TRBV30 | -
CASSEQGAVANEKLFF | TRBV6-1 | -
CASSMAGVGTGELFF | TRBV19 | -
CASSQVAGGGAREQFF | TRBV4-2 | -
CAWSVEYQETQYF | TRBV30 | -
CASRPGGEEKLFF | TRBV6-5 | -
CAWSLPGRYEQYF | TRBV30 | -
CATSRDGRVIHNEQFF | TRBV15 | -
CASSLPRQPTDTQYF | TRBV5-1 | -
CASSLGGQSGNTIYF | TRBV7-9 | -
CASSLDKTAYGYTF | TRBV11-3 | -
CASSIQGRDGELFF | TRBV5-4 | -
CASSRLGTSTDTQYF | TRBV5-1 | -
CASSQDSRDYGYTF | TRBV4-1 | -
CASSPGMTEAFF | TRBV18 | -
CASSAPGGRGQETQYF | TRBV7-2 | -